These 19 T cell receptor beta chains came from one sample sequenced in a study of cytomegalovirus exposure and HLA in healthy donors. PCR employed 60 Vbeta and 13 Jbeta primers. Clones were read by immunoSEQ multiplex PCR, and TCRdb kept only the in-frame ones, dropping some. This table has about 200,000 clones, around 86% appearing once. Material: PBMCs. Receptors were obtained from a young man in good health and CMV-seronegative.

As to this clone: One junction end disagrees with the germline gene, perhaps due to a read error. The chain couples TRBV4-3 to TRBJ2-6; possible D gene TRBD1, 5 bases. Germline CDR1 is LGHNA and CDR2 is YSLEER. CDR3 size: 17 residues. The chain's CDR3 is CASSQELVGSGANGLTF. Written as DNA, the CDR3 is TGCGCCAGCAGCCAAGAATTAGTCGGGTCTGGGGCCAACGGCCTGACTTTC.

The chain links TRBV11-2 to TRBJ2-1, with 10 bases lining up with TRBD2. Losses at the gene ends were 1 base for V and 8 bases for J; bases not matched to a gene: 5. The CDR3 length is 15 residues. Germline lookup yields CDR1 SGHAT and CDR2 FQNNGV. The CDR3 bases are TGTGCCAGCAGCTTAGTGGGACTAGCGTTGCATGAGCAGTTCTTC. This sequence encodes CASSLVGLALHEQFF. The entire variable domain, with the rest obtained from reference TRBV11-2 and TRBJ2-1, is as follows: EAGVAQSPRYKIIEKRQSVAFWCNPISGHATLYWYQQILGQGPKLLIQFQNNGVVDDSQLPKDRFSAERLKGVDSTLKIQPAKLEDSAVYLCASSLVGLALHEQFFGPGTRLTVL.

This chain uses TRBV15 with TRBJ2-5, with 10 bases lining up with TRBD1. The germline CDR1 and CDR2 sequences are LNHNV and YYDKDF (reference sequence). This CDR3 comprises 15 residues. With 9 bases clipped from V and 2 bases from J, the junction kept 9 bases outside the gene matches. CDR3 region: CATSARDRGQETQYF. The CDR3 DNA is TGTGCCACTTCCGCCCGGGACAGGGGACAAGAGACCCAGTACTTC.

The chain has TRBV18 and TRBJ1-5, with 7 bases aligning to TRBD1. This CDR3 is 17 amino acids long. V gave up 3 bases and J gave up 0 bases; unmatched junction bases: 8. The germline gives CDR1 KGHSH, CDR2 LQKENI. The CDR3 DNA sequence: TGTGCCAGCTCACCCGATACAGGGGTTTATAGCAATCAGCCCCAGCATTTT. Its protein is CASSPDTGVYSNQPQHF.

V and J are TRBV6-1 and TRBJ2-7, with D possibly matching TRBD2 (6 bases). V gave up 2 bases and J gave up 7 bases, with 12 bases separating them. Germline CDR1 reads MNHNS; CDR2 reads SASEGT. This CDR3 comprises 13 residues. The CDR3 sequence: CASSERVAAEQYF. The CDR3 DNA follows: TGTGCCAGCAGTGAAAGGGTAGCGGCGGAGCAGTACTTC.

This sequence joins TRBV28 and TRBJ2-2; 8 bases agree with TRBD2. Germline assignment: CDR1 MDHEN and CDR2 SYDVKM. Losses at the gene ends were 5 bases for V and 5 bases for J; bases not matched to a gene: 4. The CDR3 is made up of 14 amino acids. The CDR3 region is CASSSGSWTGELFF. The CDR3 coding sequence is TGTGCCAGCAGTAGCGGGAGCTGGACCGGGGAGCTGTTTTTT.

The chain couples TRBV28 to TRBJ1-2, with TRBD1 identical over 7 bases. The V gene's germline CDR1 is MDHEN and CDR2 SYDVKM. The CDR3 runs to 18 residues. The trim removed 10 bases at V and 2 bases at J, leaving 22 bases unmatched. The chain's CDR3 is CAILDPIRGRGANYGYTF. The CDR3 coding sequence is TGTGCCATCCTAGACCCAATAAGGGGGCGCGGGGCGAACTATGGCTACACCTTC.

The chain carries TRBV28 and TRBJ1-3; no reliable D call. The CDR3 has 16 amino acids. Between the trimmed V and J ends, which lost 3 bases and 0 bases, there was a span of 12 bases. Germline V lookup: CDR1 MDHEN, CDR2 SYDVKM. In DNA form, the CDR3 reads TGTGCCAGCAGTTTCCTAGACCTGGGCTCTGGAAACACCATATATTTT. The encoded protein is CASSFLDLGSGNTIYF.

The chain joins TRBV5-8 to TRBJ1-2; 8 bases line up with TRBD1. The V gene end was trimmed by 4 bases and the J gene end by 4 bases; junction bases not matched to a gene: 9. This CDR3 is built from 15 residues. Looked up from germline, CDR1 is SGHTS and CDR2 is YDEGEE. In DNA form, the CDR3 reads TGTGCCAGCAGCCTAAGACAGGGGATGGGCTATGGCTACACCTTC. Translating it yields CASSLRQGMGYGYTF.

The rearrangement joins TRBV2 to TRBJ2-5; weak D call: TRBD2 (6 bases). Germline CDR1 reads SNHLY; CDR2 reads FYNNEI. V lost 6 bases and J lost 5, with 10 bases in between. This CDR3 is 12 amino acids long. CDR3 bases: TGTGCCAGCAGGGGGGGATCGGAGACCCAGTACTTC. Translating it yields CASRGGSETQYF.

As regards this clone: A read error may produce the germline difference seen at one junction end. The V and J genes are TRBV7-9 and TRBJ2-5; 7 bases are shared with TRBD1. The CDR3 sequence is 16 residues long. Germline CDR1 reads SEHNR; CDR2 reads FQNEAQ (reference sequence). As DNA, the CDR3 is TGTTCCAGCAGCAATCTCAACCGGGACAGCCAAGAGACCCAGTACTTC. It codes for CSSSNLNRDSQETQYF. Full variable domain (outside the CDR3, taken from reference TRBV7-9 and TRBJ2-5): DTGVSQNPRHKITKRGQNVTFRCDPISEHNRLYWYRQTLGQGPEFLTYFQNEAQLEKSRLLSDRFSAERPKGSFSTLEIQRTEQGDSAMYLCSSSNLNRDSQETQYFGPGTRLLVL.

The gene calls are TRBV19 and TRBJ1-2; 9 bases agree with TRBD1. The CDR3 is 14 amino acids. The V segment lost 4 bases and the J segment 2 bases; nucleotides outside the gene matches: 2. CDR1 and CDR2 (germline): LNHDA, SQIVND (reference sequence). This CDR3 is CASSRDRENYGYTF. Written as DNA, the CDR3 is TGTGCCAGTAGTAGGGACAGGGAAAACTATGGCTACACCTTC.

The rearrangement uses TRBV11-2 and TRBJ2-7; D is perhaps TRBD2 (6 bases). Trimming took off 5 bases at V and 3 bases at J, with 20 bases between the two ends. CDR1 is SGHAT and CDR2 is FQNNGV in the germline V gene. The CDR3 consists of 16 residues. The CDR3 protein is CASSRTGWGEIYEQYF. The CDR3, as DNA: TGTGCCAGCAGCCGAACGGGGTGGGGGGAGATCTACGAGCAGTACTTC.

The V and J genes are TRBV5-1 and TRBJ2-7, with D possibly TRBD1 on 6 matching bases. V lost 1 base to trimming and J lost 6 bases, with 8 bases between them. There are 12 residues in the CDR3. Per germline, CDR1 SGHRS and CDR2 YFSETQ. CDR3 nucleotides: TGCGCCAGCAGCTTGACAGGGCTCGAGCAGTACTTC. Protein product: CASSLTGLEQYF.

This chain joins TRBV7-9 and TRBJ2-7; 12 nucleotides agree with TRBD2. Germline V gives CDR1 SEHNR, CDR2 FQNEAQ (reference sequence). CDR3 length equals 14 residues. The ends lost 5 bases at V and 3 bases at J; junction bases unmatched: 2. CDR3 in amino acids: CASSEGLAGYEQYF. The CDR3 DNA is TGTGCCAGCAGCGAGGGACTAGCGGGCTACGAGCAGTACTTC.

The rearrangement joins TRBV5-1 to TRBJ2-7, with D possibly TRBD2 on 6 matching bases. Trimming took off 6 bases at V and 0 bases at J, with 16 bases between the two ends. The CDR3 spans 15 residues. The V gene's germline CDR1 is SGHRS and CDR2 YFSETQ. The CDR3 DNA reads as TGCGCCAGCACATACGGGACTCTACGCTCCTACGAGCAGTACTTC. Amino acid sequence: CASTYGTLRSYEQYF.

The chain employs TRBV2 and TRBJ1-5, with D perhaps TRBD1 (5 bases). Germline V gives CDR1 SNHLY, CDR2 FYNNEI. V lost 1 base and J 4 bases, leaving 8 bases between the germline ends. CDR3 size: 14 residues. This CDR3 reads CASSEGTNNQPQHF. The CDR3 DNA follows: TGTGCCAGCAGTGAAGGGACAAATAATCAGCCCCAGCATTTT.

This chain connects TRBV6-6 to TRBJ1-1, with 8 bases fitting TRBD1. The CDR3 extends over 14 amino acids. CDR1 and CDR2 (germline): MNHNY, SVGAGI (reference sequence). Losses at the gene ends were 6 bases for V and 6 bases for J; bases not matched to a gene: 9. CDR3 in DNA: TGTGCCAGCAGCTTTGACAGGGGTGAGGCTGAAGCTTTCTTT. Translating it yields CASSFDRGEAEAFF.

CDR3 DNA sequence: TGCGCCAGCAGCCAGACCGGACTAGCGGGAGTAGGAGAGACCCAGTACTTC. It codes for CASSQTGLAGVGETQYF. This chain links TRBV4-1 with TRBJ2-5; TRBD2 agrees at 13 bases. The J segment lost 4 bases and the V segment lost 3 bases, leaving 8 bases of the junction unmatched. The CDR3 contains 17 residues. CDR1 and CDR2 (germline): MGHRA, YSYEKL.